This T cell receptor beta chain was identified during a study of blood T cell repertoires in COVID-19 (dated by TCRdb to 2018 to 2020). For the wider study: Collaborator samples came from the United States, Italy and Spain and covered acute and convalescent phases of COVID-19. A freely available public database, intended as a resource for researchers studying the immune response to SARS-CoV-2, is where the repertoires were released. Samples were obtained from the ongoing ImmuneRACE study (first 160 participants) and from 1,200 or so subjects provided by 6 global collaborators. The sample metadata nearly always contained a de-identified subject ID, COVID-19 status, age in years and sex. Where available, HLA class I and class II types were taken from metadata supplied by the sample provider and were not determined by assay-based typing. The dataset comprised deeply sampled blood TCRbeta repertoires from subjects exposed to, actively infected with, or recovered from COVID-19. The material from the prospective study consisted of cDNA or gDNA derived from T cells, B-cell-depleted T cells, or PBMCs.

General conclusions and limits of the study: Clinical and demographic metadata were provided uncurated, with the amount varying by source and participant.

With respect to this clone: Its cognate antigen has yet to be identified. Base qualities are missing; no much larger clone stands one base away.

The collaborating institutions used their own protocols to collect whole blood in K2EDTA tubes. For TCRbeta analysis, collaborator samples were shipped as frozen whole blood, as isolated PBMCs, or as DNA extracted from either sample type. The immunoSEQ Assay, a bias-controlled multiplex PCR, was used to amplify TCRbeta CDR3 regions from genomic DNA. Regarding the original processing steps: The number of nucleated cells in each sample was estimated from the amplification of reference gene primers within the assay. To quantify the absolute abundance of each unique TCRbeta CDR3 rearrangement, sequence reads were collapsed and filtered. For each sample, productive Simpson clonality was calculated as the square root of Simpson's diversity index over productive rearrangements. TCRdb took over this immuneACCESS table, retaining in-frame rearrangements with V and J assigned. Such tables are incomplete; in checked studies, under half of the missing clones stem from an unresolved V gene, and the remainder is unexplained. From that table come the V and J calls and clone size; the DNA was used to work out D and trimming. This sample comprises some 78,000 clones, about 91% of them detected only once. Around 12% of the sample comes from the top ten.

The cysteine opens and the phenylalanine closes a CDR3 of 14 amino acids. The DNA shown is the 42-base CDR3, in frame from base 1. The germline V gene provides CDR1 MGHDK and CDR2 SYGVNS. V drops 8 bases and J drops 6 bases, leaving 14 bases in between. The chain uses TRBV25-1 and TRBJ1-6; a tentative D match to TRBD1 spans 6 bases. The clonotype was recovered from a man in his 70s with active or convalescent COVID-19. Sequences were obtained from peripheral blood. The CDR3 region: CASAKGQFNSPLHF. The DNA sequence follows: TGTGCCAGCGCAAAAGGACAGTTTAATTCACCCCTCCACTTT.